This is a list of T cell receptor beta chains from one sample in a study of cytomegalovirus exposure and HLA in healthy donors. Generated by immunoSEQ multiplex PCR, the TCRdb table keeps only in-frame clones and is missing some. The sample has about 200,000 clones, approximately 86% seen once; the top ten hold approximately 1.7%. The sequencing sample was made of PBMCs. The receptors stem from a woman under 30 in good health and CMV-seronegative. Each CDR3 is given with its conserved first and last residue. D genes are given only for firm matches. The listing skips clone size in some rows; elsewhere it reads once, few, many or a size class.

j_call | d_call | v_call | clone_size | cdr3_nt | cdr3_aa
TRBJ2-2 | NA | TRBV5-5 | NA | TGTGCCAGCAGCTTGGGACAGATGAACACCGGGGAGCTGTTTTTT | CASSLGQMNTGELFF
TRBJ2-5 | TRBD1 | TRBV5-4 | once | TGTGCCAGCAGCCCCGGGGACAGGGGGCGACTGGAGCAGTACTTC | CASSPGDRGRLEQYF
TRBJ2-1 | TRBD1 | TRBV29-1 | few | TGCAGCGGTTCGGGACAGGGGTTTAGCAATGAGCAGTTCTTC | CSGSGQGFSNEQFF
TRBJ2-2 | NA | TRBV7-3 | NA | TGTGCCAGCAGCCAATTGACACCTGCGAACACCGGGGAGCTGTTTTTT | CASSQLTPANTGELFF
TRBJ2-7 | NA | TRBV11-2 | NA | TGTGCCAGCAGCGCCTCGCGAGGGATACACGAGCAGTACTTC | CASSASRGIHEQYF
TRBJ1-3 | TRBD1 | TRBV7-9 | NA | TGTGCCAGCAGCCCCCCAATGGGACAGTACTCTGGAAACACCATATATTTT | CASSPPMGQYSGNTIYF
TRBJ2-7 | NA | TRBV21-1 | NA | TGTGCCAGCAGCACCTACCCCAGGGATTACGAGCAGTACTTC | CASSTYPRDYEQYF
TRBJ2-1 | NA | TRBV30 | NA | TGTGCCTGGAGCCCCTTCGATGAGCAGTTCTTC | CAWSPFDEQFF
TRBJ2-2 | NA | TRBV6-5 | NA | TGTGCCAGCACCATGGACAGAGCGAACACCGGGGAGCTGTTTTTT | CASTMDRANTGELFF
TRBJ1-1 | NA | TRBV4-3 | few | TGCGCCAGCACCTCGGGACTGACGAACACTGAAGCTTTCTTT | CASTSGLTNTEAFF
TRBJ2-5 | TRBD1 | TRBV7-9 | NA | TGTGCCAGCAGCTCGGCGACAGGGAGTCTGGAGACCCAGTACTTC | CASSSATGSLETQYF
TRBJ2-1 | NA | TRBV7-9 | NA | TGTGCCAGCAGCCAAAACACTGACTACCTGGTGGCCTACAATGAGCAGTTCTTC | CASSQNTDYLVAYNEQFF
TRBJ1-2 | NA | TRBV2 | NA | TGTGCCAGCAGTGAACTTAACTATGGCTACACCTTC | CASSELNYGYTF
TRBJ2-1 | TRBD2 | TRBV30 | NA | TGTGCCTGGAGCGGAGGTACTAGCGGGGTACACTACAATGAGCAGTTCTTC | CAWSGGTSGVHYNEQFF
TRBJ1-5 | NA | TRBV27 | NA | TGTGCCAGCAGGAGGCTCAGGGGCGAAGGCAATCAGCCCCAGCATTTT | CASRRLRGEGNQPQHF
TRBJ1-2 | NA | TRBV15 | NA | TGTGCCACCAGCAGGGACAGTCTATATGGCTACACCTTC | CATSRDSLYGYTF
TRBJ2-1 | TRBD2 | TRBV7-2 | NA | TGTGCCAGCAGCTTATCGTTAGGGGGACTAGCGGGAGGGAACAATGAGCAGTTCTTC | CASSLSLGGLAGGNNEQFF
TRBJ2-7 | NA | TRBV7-9 | NA | TGTGCCAGCAGCCGGGCAGGGATCTCCTACGAGCAGTACTTC | CASSRAGISYEQYF
TRBJ2-7 | TRBD2 | TRBV7-9 | NA | TGTGCCAGCAACAAACCAGGGAGGGAGTACGAGCAGTACTTC | CASNKPGREYEQYF
TRBJ2-5 | NA | TRBV7-9 | NA | TGTGCCAGCAGCTTAGTGGTTAGCAGGGAAGAGGCCCAGTACTTC | CASSLVVSREEAQYF
TRBJ2-7 | TRBD2 | TRBV27 | NA | TGTGCCAGCAGTTACAGCGGGGGATCCTACGAGCAGTACTTC | CASSYSGGSYEQYF
TRBJ2-5 | NA | TRBV7-9 | NA | TGTGCCAGCAGCTTAGGGAGCCAAGAGACCCAGTACTTC | CASSLGSQETQYF
TRBJ1-1 | NA | TRBV7-8 | NA | TGTGCCAGCAGCTTACGGGGTCGAGGGGGGAACACTGAAGCTTTCTTT | CASSLRGRGGNTEAFF
TRBJ2-1 | NA | TRBV19 | NA | TGTGCCAGTAGTATCGGAGCTATTCGCTCCTACAATGAGCAGTTCTTC | CASSIGAIRSYNEQFF
TRBJ2-1 | TRBD2 | TRBV9 | NA | TGTGCCAGCAGCGTAGGGACTAGCCTCAACAATGAGCAGTTCTTC | CASSVGTSLNNEQFF
TRBJ2-3 | NA | TRBV6-6 | NA | TGTGCCAGCAGTTACTGGCAGGGGCCCACAGATACGCAGTATTTT | CASSYWQGPTDTQYF
TRBJ2-1 | TRBD2 | TRBV5-4 | few | TGTGCCAGCAGCTTGGTGGGCGGGAGGGCCGGGTACAATGAGCAGTTCTTC | CASSLVGGRAGYNEQFF
TRBJ1-1 | NA | TRBV5-6 | NA | TGTGCCAGCAGCTCGGGGGGGAGGGGAGTGAACACTGAAGCTTTCTTT | CASSSGGRGVNTEAFF
TRBJ1-2 | NA | TRBV5-4 | NA | TGTGCCAGCAGCTTGGTCGGTTCCTATGGCTACACCTTC | CASSLVGSYGYTF
TRBJ2-7 | NA | TRBV5-4 | once | TGTGCCAGCAGCTTGGGACAGGACTACGAGCAGTACTTC | CASSLGQDYEQYF
TRBJ1-2 | NA | TRBV28 | few | TGTGCCAGCAGTCTCGGGGACTATGGCTACACCTTC | CASSLGDYGYTF
TRBJ1-2 | TRBD1 | TRBV7-2 | NA | TGTGCCAGCAGCTTAGCAGCTTGGACAGGGGTCGATGGCTACACCTTC | CASSLAAWTGVDGYTF
TRBJ2-2 | NA | TRBV11-2 | NA | TGTGCCAGCAGCTTAGACAGGAGGACTAACACCGGGGAGCTGTTTTTT | CASSLDRRTNTGELFF
TRBJ1-5 | NA | TRBV2 | NA | TGTGCCAGCAGTGAAGGGGGCGGAAGCAATCAGCCCCAGCATTTT | CASSEGGGSNQPQHF
TRBJ1-6 | TRBD1 | TRBV5-5 | NA | TGTGCCAGCAGCTTTACAGGGGCCAGGGCACCCCTCCACTTT | CASSFTGARAPLHF
TRBJ2-7 | NA | TRBV6-5 | few | TGTGCCAGCAGCCGACCTGGGAGCTCCTACGAGCAGTACTTC | CASSRPGSSYEQYF
TRBJ2-7 | NA | TRBV6-1 | NA | TGTGCCAGCACCCAGGGTTTTGCCTACGAGCAGTACTTC | CASTQGFAYEQYF
TRBJ2-3 | TRBD2 | TRBV30 | NA | TGTGCCTGGAGTGTCTGGCTAGCGGGAACAGATACGCAGTATTTT | CAWSVWLAGTDTQYF
TRBJ2-7 | TRBD1 | TRBV11-2 | once | TGTGCCAGTGGGGCCGGGACAGGGGCCGCCGCGGAGCAGTACTTC | CASGAGTGAAAEQYF
TRBJ1-2 | TRBD1 | TRBV19 | NA | TGTGCCGGCCGCGGACAGGGTGGCTATGGCTACACCTTC | CAGRGQGGYGYTF
TRBJ2-7 | NA | TRBV4-2 | NA | TGTGCCAGCAGCCAAGAACTGCCCGGGTACGAGCAGTACTTC | CASSQELPGYEQYF